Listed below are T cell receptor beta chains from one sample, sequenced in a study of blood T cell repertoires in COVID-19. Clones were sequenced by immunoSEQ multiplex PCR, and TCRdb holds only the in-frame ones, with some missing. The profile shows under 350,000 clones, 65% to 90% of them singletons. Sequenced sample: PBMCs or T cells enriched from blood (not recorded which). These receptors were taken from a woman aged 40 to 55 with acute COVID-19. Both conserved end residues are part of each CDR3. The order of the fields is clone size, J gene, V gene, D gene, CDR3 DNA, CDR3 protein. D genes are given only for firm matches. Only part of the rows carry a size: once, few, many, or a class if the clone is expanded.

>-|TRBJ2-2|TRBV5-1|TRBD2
TGCGCCAGCAGCCCGACTGGGGGGGGCACCGGGGAGCTGTTTTTT
CASSPTGGGTGELFF
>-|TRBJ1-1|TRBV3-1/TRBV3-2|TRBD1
TGTGCCAGCAGCCAACGGACAGGGAGGACTGAAGCTTTCTTT
CASSQRTGRTEAFF
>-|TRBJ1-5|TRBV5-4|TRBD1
TGTGCCAGCAGCGTTGACAGGGGCAATCAGCCCCAGCATTTT
CASSVDRGNQPQHF
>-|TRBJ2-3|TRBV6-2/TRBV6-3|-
TGTGCCAGCAGCCGGGACTCTATGACGCAGTATTTT
CASSRDSMTQYF
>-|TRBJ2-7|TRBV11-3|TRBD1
TGTGCCAGCAGCCCGGGGACAGGCCGATACGAGCAGTACTTC
CASSPGTGRYEQYF
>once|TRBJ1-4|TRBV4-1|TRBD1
TGCGCCAGCAGCCAGTCCGGGACAGGGCCCGAAAAACTGTTTTTT
CASSQSGTGPEKLFF
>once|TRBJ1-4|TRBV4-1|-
TGCGCCAGTGCCCTTGTGGTTAGTGAAAAACTGTTTTTT
CASALVVSEKLFF
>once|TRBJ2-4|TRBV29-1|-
TGCAGCGGTCTAGGGGCCGGAACCAAAAACATTCAGTACTTC
CSGLGAGTKNIQYF
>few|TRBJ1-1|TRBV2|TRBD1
TGTGCCAGCACTAATGACAGGGGAAACACTGAAGCTTTCTTT
CASTNDRGNTEAFF
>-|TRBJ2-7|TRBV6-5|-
TGTGCCAGCAGACAGGCCCACTCCTACGAGCAGTACTTC
CASRQAHSYEQYF
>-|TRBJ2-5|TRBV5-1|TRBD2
TGCGCCAGCAGCAGATCGCCCAGCGGGGTGGGGGAGACCCAGTACTTC
CASSRSPSGVGETQYF
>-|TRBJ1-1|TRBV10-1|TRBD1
TGCGCCAGCAGAGAAGTAGGGGGCGCGGGGGCTTTCTTT
CASREVGGAGAFF
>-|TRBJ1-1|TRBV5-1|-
TGCGCCAGCAGCGTTAACGACAGGATCTCCTCGGCTTTCTTT
CASSVNDRISSAFF
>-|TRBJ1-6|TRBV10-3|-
TGTGCCATCAGTGAAGTTGGGGCCAGGTCACCCCTCCACTTT
CAISEVGARSPLHF
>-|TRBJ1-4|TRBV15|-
TGTGCCACCAGCAGAGATCGGGGGGTCGGTGAAAAACTGTTTTTT
CATSRDRGVGEKLFF
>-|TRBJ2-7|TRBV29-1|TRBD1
TGCAGCGTCCGACAGGGCTCCTACGAGCAGTACTTC
CSVRQGSYEQYF
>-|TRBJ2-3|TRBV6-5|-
TGTGCCAGCAGTTACTCTCGAGGCGGCGCAGATACGCAGTATTTT
CASSYSRGGADTQYF
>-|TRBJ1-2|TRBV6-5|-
TGTGCCAGCAGTTGGAGGGGCGGCATATCTAACTATGGCTACACCTTC
CASSWRGGISNYGYTF
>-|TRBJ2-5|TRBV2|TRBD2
TGTGCCAGCAGTGGGGCTAGCGGGGGAATGAAGGAGGAGACCCAGTACTTC
CASSGASGGMKEETQYF
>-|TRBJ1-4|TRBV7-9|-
TGTGCCAGCAGCTTAGGAGCCAAACCTTCTAGCTCTAATGAAAAACTGTTTTTT
CASSLGAKPSSSNEKLFF
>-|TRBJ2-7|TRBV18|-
TGTGCCAGCTCACCAGTAGACTACGAGCAGTACTTC
CASSPVDYEQYF
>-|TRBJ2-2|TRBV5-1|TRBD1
TGCGCCAGCAGCCAGGACAGGGAGGCCGGGGAGCTGTTTTTT
CASSQDREAGELFF